This is a list of T cell receptor beta chains from one sample in a study of T cell changes during pregnancy in multiple sclerosis. The repertoire was sequenced with immunoSEQ multiplex PCR; TCRdb's copy has only in-frame clones and lacks some. The sample lists 65,000 or so clones; 90% were seen once. Sequenced here: peripheral blood, sampled in the second trimester of pregnancy. The receptors were sampled from a female donor in good health, enrolled as a control in a pregnancy study. Each CDR3 is given with its conserved first and last residue. A D gene is named only where the DNA matches it firmly. Size values are once, few and many counts, or a class for expanded clones, and some rows have none.

>TRBV5-1|medium-sized|TRBD1|TRBJ1-3
CASSITGDGNTIYF
TGCGCCAGCAGCATTACAGGGGATGGAAACACCATATATTTT
>TRBV13|.|TRBD2|TRBJ2-3
CASSGRAFGGTDTQYF
TGTGCCAGCAGTGGGAGGGCCTTCGGGGGCACAGATACGCAGTATTTT
>TRBV18|.|.|TRBJ2-1
CASSPPRTETYNEQFF
TGTGCCAGCTCACCACCGCGAACGGAGACCTACAATGAGCAGTTCTTC
>TRBV20-1|.|.|TRBJ2-5
CSAGTRGTQYF
TGCAGTGCTGGTACCCGGGGGACCCAGTACTTC
>TRBV6-1|.|TRBD1|TRBJ1-6
CASRRQGNSPLHF
TGTGCCAGCAGGAGACAGGGTAATTCACCCCTCCACTTT
>TRBV9|.|TRBD2|TRBJ2-1
CASSVGSGAGASGNEQFF
TGTGCCAGCAGCGTAGGCAGTGGGGCGGGAGCGAGTGGCAATGAGCAGTTCTTC
>TRBV7-2|.|TRBD1|TRBJ1-5
CASSLLRGPGISNQPQHF
TGTGCCAGCAGCTTATTGAGGGGGCCGGGCATTAGCAATCAGCCCCAGCATTTT
>TRBV19|.|TRBD1|TRBJ2-3
CASSHRGTDTQYF
TGTGCCAGTAGTCACAGGGGAACAGATACGCAGTATTTT
>TRBV19|.|TRBD2|TRBJ2-7
CASSSTSTGEQYF
TGTGCCAGTAGCTCGACTAGCACCGGCGAGCAGTACTTC
>TRBV9|.|TRBD1|TRBJ2-5
CASSPGDSQETQYF
TGTGCCAGCAGCCCAGGGGACAGTCAAGAGACCCAGTACTTC
>TRBV28|.|.|TRBJ1-4
CASSSRQAHEKLFF
TGTGCCAGCAGTTCCCGACAGGCTCACGAAAAACTGTTTTTT
>TRBV5-1|.|TRBD1|TRBJ1-5
CASSTSGQSQPQHF
TGCGCCAGCAGCACCTCGGGACAGTCACAGCCCCAGCATTTT
>TRBV19|once|TRBD1|TRBJ1-2
CASSRTGNYGYTF
TGTGCCAGTAGCCGGACAGGGAACTATGGCTACACCTTC
>TRBV5-1|.|.|TRBJ1-1
CASSPFRERTEAFF
TGCGCCAGCAGCCCTTTCCGGGAGAGGACTGAAGCTTTCTTT
>TRBV25-1|.|TRBD2|TRBJ2-1
CASSESGDYNEQFF
TGTGCCAGCAGTGAAAGCGGGGATTACAATGAGCAGTTCTTC
>TRBV19|once|.|TRBJ1-1
CASSPTSYSSSEAFF
TGTGCCAGTAGTCCTACGTCGTACTCTAGTTCTGAAGCTTTCTTT
>TRBV5-4|.|.|TRBJ2-1
CASSSMRAYNEQFF
TGTGCCAGCAGCTCTATGCGGGCTTACAATGAGCAGTTCTTC
>TRBV10-2|.|.|TRBJ2-5
CASSELALQETQYF
TGCGCCAGCAGTGAACTAGCTCTCCAAGAGACCCAGTACTTC
>TRBV29-1|once|.|TRBJ2-2
CSVEDSQGSGELFF
TGCAGCGTTGAAGATTCCCAGGGTTCCGGGGAGCTGTTTTTT
>TRBV16|.|TRBD1|TRBJ1-5
CASSQDRGTNQPQHF
TGTGCCAGCAGCCAGGACAGGGGTACCAATCAGCCCCAGCATTTT
>TRBV4-2|.|TRBD1|TRBJ2-2
CASSQEGQVTGELFF
TGTGCCAGCAGCCAAGAGGGACAGGTCACCGGGGAGCTGTTTTTT
>TRBV6-6|.|TRBD1|TRBJ2-7
CASTRQGTYEQYF
TGTGCCAGCACCAGACAGGGGACCTACGAGCAGTACTTC
>TRBV19|.|.|TRBJ2-6
CASTSLQGSGANVLTF
TGTGCCAGTACCTCCCTTCAGGGATCAGGGGCCAACGTCCTGACTTTC
>TRBV5-4|.|TRBD2|TRBJ2-7
CASSPGLGLDEQYF
TGTGCCAGCAGCCCGGGACTAGGGCTCGACGAGCAGTACTTC
>TRBV5-1|.|TRBD1|TRBJ1-4
CASSLLGQIGEEKLFF
TGCGCCAGCAGCCTCCTGGGACAGATTGGTGAGGAAAAACTGTTTTTT
>TRBV25-1|.|.|TRBJ2-5
CASIGEETQYF
TGTGCCAGCATCGGTGAAGAGACCCAGTACTTC
>TRBV19|.|.|TRBJ2-7
CASRGAGVNEQYF
TGTGCCTCGAGGGGGGCGGGAGTAAACGAGCAGTACTTC
>TRBV2|once|TRBD2|TRBJ2-3
CASSVAGGRSTDTQYF
TGTGCCAGCAGTGTTGCGGGGGGCCGAAGCACAGATACGCAGTATTTT
>TRBV20-1|few|.|TRBJ1-1
CSASAGVAFF
TGCAGTGCTAGTGCAGGGGTTGCTTTCTTT
>TRBV30|.|TRBD1|TRBJ1-2
CAWSVLDRGYGYTF
TGTGCCTGGAGTGTACTTGACAGGGGCTATGGCTACACCTTC
>TRBV7-2|.|.|TRBJ2-6
CASNFGGGSGANVLTF
TGTGCCAGCAATTTTGGCGGAGGCTCTGGGGCCAACGTCCTGACTTTC
>TRBV4-2|.|TRBD2|TRBJ2-1
CASSQEPWKSGEPVEQFF
TGTGCCAGCAGCCAAGAGCCGTGGAAAAGCGGGGAGCCGGTTGAGCAGTTCTTC
>TRBV7-8|.|TRBD1|TRBJ1-2
CASSLGSWGQHFYGYTF
TGTGCCAGCAGCTTAGGTTCTTGGGGACAGCATTTTTATGGCTACACCTTC
>TRBV19|.|TRBD1|TRBJ1-4
CASSITGQGTVNEKLFF
TGTGCCAGTAGTATTACGGGTCAGGGGACAGTAAATGAAAAACTGTTTTTT
>TRBV5-6|.|TRBD2|TRBJ2-7
CASSPRGVAEQYF
TGTGCCAGCAGCCCCCGGGGGGTGGCCGAGCAGTACTTC
>TRBV5-1|once|TRBD1|TRBJ2-6
CASHINPSAWGQGAGANVLTF
TGCGCCAGCCACATTAACCCGAGCGCGTGGGGACAGGGAGCTGGGGCCAACGTCCTGACTTTC
>TRBV2|.|.|TRBJ2-7
CASSERAGASYEQYF
TGTGCCAGCAGTGAAAGAGCGGGTGCCTCCTACGAGCAGTACTTC
>TRBV28|.|TRBD2|TRBJ2-7
CASSFLAGGINEQYF
TGTGCCAGCAGTTTTCTGGCGGGAGGGATAAACGAGCAGTACTTC
>TRBV28|.|TRBD2|TRBJ2-2
CASSIAGGNTGELFF
TGTGCCAGCAGCATAGCGGGGGGGAACACCGGGGAGCTGTTTTTT
>TRBV5-1|few|.|TRBJ1-5
CASSLTGSQPQHF
TGCGCCAGCAGCTTAACAGGGAGTCAGCCCCAGCATTTT
>TRBV30|.|TRBD1|TRBJ2-7
CAWSVGQVISYEQYF
TGTGCCTGGAGTGTAGGACAGGTGATCTCCTACGAGCAGTACTTC